This TCR beta chain was recovered during a study of T cells after yellow fever vaccination. The study's findings and limits: The secondary response peaked faster, at day 5 versus 15, but was weaker. Most clones from primary vaccination were detected again post-booster (roughly 95% CD4, more than 85% CD8).

TCR cDNA, made by 5'RACE template switching, carried an added universal primer site and UMIs. TCRdb ran MiXCR on the 5' RACE reads and lists one entry per CDR3 protein. The table records around 300,000 distinct CDR3 sequences, approximately 13% of them present only once. This clonotype was observed a few times. The antigen remains unidentified. V was clipped by 5 bases and J by 4 bases, with 11 bases between them. This CDR3 has 14 amino acids. The starting material was CD4+ T cells sorted from PBMCs, obtained 45 days after the yellow fever booster vaccination. This chain connects TRBV12-3 or TRBV12-4 to TRBJ1-4; D gene uncertain. This TCR derives from a young man who received the YFV17D yellow fever vaccine. CDR3 bases: TGTGCCAGCAGTGAAGGGCTCGGTAATGAAAAACTGTTTTTT. The encoded protein is CASSEGLGNEKLFF.